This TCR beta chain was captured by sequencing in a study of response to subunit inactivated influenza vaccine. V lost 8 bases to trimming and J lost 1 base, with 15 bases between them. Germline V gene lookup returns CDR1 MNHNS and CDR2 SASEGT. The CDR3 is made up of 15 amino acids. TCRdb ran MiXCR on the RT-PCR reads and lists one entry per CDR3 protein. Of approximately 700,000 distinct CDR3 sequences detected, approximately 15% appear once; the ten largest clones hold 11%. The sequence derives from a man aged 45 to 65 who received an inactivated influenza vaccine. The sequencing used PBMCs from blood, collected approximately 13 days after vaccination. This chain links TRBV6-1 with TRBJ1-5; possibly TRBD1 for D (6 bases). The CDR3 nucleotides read TGTGCCAGCCAGGTTGAGGGGGTAAGCAATCAGCCCCAGCATTTT. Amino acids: CASQVEGVSNQPQHF.